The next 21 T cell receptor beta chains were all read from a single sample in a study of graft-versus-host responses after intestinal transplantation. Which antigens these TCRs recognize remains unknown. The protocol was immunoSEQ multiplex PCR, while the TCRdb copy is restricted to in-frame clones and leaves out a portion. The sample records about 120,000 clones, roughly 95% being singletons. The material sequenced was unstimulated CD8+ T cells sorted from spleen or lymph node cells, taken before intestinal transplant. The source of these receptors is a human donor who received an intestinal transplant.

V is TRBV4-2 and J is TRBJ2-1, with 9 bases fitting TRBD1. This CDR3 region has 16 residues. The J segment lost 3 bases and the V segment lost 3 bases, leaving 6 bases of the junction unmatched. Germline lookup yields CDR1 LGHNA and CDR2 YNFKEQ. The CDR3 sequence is CASSQEETGGYNEQFF. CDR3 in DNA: TGTGCCAGCAGCCAGGAGGAGACAGGGGGCTACAATGAGCAGTTCTTC.

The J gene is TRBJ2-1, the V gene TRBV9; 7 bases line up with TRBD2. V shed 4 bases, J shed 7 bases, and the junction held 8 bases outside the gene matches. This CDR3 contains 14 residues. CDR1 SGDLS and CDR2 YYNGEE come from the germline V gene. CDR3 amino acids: CASSFLSGRNEQFF. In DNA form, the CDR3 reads TGTGCCAGCAGCTTTTTGTCCGGGAGGAATGAGCAGTTCTTC.

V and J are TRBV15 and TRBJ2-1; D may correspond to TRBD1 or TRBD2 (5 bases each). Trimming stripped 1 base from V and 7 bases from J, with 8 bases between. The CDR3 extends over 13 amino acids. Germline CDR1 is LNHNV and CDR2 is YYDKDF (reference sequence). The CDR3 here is CATSRGDENEQFF. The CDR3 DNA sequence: TGTGCCACCAGCAGAGGGGACGAGAATGAGCAGTTCTTC.

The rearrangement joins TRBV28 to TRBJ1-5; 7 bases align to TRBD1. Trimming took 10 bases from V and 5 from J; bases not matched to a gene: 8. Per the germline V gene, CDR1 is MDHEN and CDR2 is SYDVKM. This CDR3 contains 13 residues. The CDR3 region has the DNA TGTGCCACGGTTCCGGACAGGTATCAGCCCCAGCATTTT. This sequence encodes CATVPDRYQPQHF.

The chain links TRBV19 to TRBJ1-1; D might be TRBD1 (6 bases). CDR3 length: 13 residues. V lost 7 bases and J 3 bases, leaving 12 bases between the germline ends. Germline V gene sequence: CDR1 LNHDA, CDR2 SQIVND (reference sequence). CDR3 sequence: CASNSRGDTEAFF. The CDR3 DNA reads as TGTGCCAGTAACTCTAGGGGGGACACTGAAGCTTTCTTT. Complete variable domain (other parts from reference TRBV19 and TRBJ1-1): DGGITQSPKYLFRKEGQNVTLSCEQNLNHDAMYWYRQDPGQGLRLIYYSQIVNDFQKGDIAEGYSVSREKKESFPLTVTSAQKNPTAFYLCASNSRGDTEAFFGQGTRLTVV.

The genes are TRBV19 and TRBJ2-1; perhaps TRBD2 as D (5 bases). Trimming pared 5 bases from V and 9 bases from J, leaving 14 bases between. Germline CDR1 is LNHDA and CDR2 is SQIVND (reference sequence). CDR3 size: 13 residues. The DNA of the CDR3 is TGTGCCAGTAGTGCCGGGGTAGGAGGTGAGCAGTTCTTC. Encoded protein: CASSAGVGGEQFF.

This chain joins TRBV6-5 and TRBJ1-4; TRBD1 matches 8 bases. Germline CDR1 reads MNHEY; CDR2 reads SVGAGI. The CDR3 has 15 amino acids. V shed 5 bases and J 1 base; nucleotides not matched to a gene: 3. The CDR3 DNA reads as TGTGCCAGCAGTGCAACAGGGGGAACTAATGAAAAACTGTTTTTT. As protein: CASSATGGTNEKLFF.

The CDR3 nucleotides read TGTGCCAGCCGCCCGGGCGGGACTAGCGGGAGGGAGCAGTACTTC. It translates to CASRPGGTSGREQYF. The chain has TRBV28 and TRBJ2-7; 15 nucleotides match TRBD2. The CDR3 is made up of 15 amino acids. V dropped 8 bases and J dropped 7; count of bases not matched to a gene: 9. Germline V gene sequence: CDR1 MDHEN, CDR2 SYDVKM.

CDR3 sequence: CASSGELGPSSYEQYF. CDR3 in DNA: TGTGCCAGCAGTGGGGAACTGGGACCGAGCTCCTACGAGCAGTACTTC. The chain links TRBV6-1 to TRBJ2-5, with D possibly called TRBD1 or TRBD2 (5 bases each). Judging by the DNA end, TRBJ2-7 fits better; the J call may be wrong. This CDR3 spans 16 amino acids. Germline-derived CDR1 and CDR2 are MNHNS and SASEGT.

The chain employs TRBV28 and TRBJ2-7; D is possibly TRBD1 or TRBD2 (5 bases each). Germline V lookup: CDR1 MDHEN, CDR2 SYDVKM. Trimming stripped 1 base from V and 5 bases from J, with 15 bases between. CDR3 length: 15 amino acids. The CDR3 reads CASSLLRGAKDEQYF. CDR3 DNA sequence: TGTGCCAGCAGTTTATTAAGGGGAGCCAAGGACGAGCAGTACTTC.

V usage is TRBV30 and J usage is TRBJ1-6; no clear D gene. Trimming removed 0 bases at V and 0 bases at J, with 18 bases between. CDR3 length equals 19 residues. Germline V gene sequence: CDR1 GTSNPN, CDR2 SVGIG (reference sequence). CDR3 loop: CAWSVRGRYESSYNSPLHF. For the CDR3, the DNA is TGTGCCTGGAGTGTACGGGGTAGGTACGAAAGCTCCTATAATTCACCCCTCCACTTT.

CDR3 region: CASSQARGYEQYF. In nucleotides, the CDR3 is TGCGCCAGCAGCCAAGCCAGGGGATACGAGCAGTACTTC. V is TRBV4-3 and J is TRBJ2-7, with D possibly matching TRBD1 (6 bases). V was clipped by 1 base and J by 4 bases, with 8 bases between them. CDR1 and CDR2 (germline): LGHNA, YSLEER. The CDR3 is 13 residues long.

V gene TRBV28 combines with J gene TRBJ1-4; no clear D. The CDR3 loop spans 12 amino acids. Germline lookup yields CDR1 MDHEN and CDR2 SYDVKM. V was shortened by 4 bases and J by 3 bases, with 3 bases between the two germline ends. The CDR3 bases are TGTGCCAGCAGTTCGTCTAATGAAAAACTGTTTTTT. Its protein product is CASSSSNEKLFF. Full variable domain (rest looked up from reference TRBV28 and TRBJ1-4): DVKVTQSSRYLVKRTGEKVFLECVQDMDHENMFWYRQDPGLGLRLIYFSYDVKMKEKGDIPEGYSVSREKKERFSLILESASTNQTSMYLCASSSSNEKLFFGSGTQLSVL.

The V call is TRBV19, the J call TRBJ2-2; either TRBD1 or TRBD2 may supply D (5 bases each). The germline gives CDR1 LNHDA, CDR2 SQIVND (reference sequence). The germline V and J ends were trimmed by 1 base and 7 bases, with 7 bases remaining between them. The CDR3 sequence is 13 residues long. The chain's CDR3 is CASSIVGDGELFF. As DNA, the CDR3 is TGTGCCAGTAGTATAGTGGGGGACGGGGAGCTGTTTTTT.

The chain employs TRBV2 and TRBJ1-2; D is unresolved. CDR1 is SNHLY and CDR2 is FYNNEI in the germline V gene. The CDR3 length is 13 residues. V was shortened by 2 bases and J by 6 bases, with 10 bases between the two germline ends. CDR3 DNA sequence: TGTGCCAGCAGTGAATGGGGTGGTAATGGCTACACCTTC. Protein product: CASSEWGGNGYTF.

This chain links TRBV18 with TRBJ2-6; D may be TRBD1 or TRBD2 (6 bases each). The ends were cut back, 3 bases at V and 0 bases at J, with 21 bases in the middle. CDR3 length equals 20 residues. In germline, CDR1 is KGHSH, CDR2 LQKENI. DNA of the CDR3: TGTGCCAGCTCACCCTCCTTCGGTCAGGGGACTGACTCTGGGGCCAACGTCCTGACTTTC. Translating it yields CASSPSFGQGTDSGANVLTF.

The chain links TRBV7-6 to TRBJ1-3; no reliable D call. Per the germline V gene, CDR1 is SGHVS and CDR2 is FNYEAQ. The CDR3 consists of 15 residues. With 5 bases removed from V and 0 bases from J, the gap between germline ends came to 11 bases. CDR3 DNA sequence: TGTGCCAGCAGCGACTCGGGAAGCTCTGGAAACACCATATATTTT. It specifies CASSDSGSSGNTIYF.

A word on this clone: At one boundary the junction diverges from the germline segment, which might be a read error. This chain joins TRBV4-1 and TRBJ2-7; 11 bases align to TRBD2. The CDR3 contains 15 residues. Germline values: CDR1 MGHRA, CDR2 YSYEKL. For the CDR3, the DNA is TGTGCCAGCAGCCAAAATAGCGGGAGGGGTACCGAGCAGTACTTC. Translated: CASSQNSGRGTEQYF.

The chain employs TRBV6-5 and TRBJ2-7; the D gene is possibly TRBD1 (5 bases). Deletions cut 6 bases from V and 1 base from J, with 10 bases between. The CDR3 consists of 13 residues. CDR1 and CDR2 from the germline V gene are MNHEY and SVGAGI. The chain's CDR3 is CASSSGHSYEQYF. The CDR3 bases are TGTGCCAGCAGCTCCGGACATTCCTACGAGCAGTACTTC.

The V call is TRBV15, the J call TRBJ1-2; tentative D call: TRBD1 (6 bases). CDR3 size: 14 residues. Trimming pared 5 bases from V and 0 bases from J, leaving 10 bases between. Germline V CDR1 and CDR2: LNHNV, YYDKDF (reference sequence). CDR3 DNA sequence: TGTGCCACCAGCGCCGGGACAACTAACTATGGCTACACCTTC. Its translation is CATSAGTTNYGYTF. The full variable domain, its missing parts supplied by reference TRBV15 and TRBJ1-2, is DAMVIQNPRYQVTQFGKPVTLSCSQTLNHNVMYWYQQKSSQAPKLLFHYYDKDFNNEADTPDNFQSRRPNTSFCFLDIRSPGLGDTAMYLCATSAGTTNYGYTFGSGTRLTVV.

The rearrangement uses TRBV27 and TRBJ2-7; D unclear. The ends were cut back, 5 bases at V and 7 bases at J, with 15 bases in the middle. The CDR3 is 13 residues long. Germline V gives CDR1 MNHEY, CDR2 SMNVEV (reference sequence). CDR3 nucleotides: TGTGCCAGCAGTCTAAGGCGACCCGGGGAGCAGTACTTC. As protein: CASSLRRPGEQYF.